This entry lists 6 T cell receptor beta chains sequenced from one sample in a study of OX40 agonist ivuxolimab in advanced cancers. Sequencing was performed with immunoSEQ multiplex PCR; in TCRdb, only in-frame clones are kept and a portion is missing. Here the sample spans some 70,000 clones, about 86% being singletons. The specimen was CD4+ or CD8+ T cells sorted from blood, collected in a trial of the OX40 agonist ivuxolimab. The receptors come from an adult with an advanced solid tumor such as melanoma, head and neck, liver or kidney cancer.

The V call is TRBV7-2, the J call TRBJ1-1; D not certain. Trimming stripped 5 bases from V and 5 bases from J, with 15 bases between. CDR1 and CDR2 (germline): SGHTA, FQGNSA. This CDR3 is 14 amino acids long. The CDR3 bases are TGTGCCAGCAGCGCCGGGAATTTCGGGACTGAAGCTTTCTTT. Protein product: CASSAGNFGTEAFF.

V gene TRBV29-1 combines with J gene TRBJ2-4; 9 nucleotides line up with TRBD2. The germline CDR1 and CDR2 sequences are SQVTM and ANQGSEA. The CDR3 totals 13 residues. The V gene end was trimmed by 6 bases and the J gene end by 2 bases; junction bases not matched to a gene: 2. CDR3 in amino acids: CSVTSGTKNIQYF. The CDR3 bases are TGCAGCGTGACTAGCGGAACCAAAAACATTCAGTACTTC.

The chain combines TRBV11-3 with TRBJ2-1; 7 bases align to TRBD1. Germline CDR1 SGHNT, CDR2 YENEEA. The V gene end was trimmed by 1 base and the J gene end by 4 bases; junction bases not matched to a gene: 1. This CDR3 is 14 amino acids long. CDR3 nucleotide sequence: TGTGCCAGCAGCTTAGGGGGACAGTACAATGAGCAGTTCTTC. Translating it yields CASSLGGQYNEQFF.

CDR3 amino acids: CAISAPGLGTEAFF. Here the CDR3 DNA reads TGTGCCATCAGTGCCCCGGGGTTGGGCACTGAAGCTTTCTTT. The chain couples TRBV10-3 to TRBJ1-1; D uncertain. The CDR3 length is 14 residues. The V end lost 4 bases, the J end lost 4 bases, and 13 bases lay between the germline ends. Germline V lookup: CDR1 ENHRY, CDR2 SYGVKD.

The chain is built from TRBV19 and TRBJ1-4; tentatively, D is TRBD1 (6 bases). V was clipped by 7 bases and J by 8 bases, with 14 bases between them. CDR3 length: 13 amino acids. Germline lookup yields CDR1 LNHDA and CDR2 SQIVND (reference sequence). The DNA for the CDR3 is TGTGCCAGTATGAGGACAGCCAGGGAAAAACTGTTTTTT. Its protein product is CASMRTAREKLFF.

This chain's CDR3 is CASSAASGFPTEQYF. In DNA, the CDR3 is TGTGCCAGCAGCGCAGCTAGCGGTTTCCCCACCGAGCAGTACTTC. This chain connects TRBV9 to TRBJ2-7; 7 nucleotides align to TRBD2. The CDR3 has 15 amino acids. The ends lost 3 bases at V and 6 bases at J; junction bases unmatched: 12. The germline V gene encodes CDR1 SGDLS and CDR2 YYNGEE.